These 32 T cell receptor beta chains were sequenced from one sample in a study of T cell repertoires in cytomegalovirus infection. TCRdb fed the reads into MiXCR, producing one record per CDR3 protein. In the table there are about 140,000 distinct CDR3 sequences, under 8% of which are singletons. The sample taken for sequencing was PBMCs. These receptor sequences come from a human donor in good health (CMV status not recorded). Some clones in this sample may be carry-over from other donors' samples.

This chain links TRBV18 with TRBJ2-1; unclear D gene. The CDR3 extends over 15 amino acids. The V and J ends lost 3 bases and 8 bases respectively, with 17 bases between them. From germline, CDR1 is KGHSH and CDR2 LQKENI. The CDR3 spells CASSPRAGRWDEQFF. In nucleotides, the CDR3 is TGTGCCAGCTCACCGCGCGCTGGCCGGTGGGATGAGCAGTTCTTC.

This clonotype came up many times. This chain connects TRBV7-2 to TRBJ2-5; perhaps TRBD2 as D (6 bases). The V end lost 4 bases, the J end lost 5 bases, and 14 bases lay between the germline ends. Germline-derived CDR1 and CDR2 are SGHTA and FQGNSA. CDR3 length: 14 residues. DNA for the CDR3: TGTGCCAGCAGCTCTATGAAGGCGGGGGAGACCCAGTACTTC. Amino acids: CASSSMKAGETQYF.

This clonotype showed up just a few times. The CDR3 DNA is TGTGCCAGCAGTGTGCAGGGAAGGGGTGAGCAGTTCTTC. Translating it yields CASSVQGRGEQFF. The chain employs TRBV27 and TRBJ2-1, with D possibly matching TRBD1 (5 bases). Trimming pared 5 bases from V and 9 bases from J, leaving 14 bases between. The germline CDR1 and CDR2 sequences are MNHEY and SMNVEV (reference sequence). This CDR3 contains 13 residues.

The sample holds many counts of this clonotype. The V and J genes are TRBV20-1 and TRBJ2-1; no clear D gene. V gave up 7 bases and J gave up 9 bases, with 25 bases separating them. This CDR3 is 15 amino acids long. Germline loops: CDR1 DFQATT, CDR2 SNEGSKA (reference sequence). The CDR3 reads CSGRRSTMQESEQFF. DNA of the CDR3: TGCAGTGGTAGGCGATCGACGATGCAGGAGAGTGAGCAGTTCTTC.

As concerns this clonotype: The conserved final phenylalanine or tryptophan is absent from the CDR3, which likely points to a read error. This chain uses TRBV7-2 with TRBJ2-5; 9 positions match TRBD2. The CDR3 runs 15 residues. Germline lookup yields CDR1 SGHTA and CDR2 FQGNSA. Trimming cost V 1 base and J 4 bases; bases outside gene matches: 4. The CDR3 sequence: CASSLGAGGGETQYL. Written as DNA, the CDR3 is TGTGCCAGCAGCTTAGGAGCGGGGGGAGGAGAGACCCAGTACCTC.

This clonotype was detected ten times or more. The V and J genes are TRBV7-2 and TRBJ2-7; D is perhaps TRBD1 (6 bases). The V end lost 5 bases, the J end lost 1 base, and 12 bases lay between the germline ends. CDR1 and CDR2 (germline): SGHTA, FQGNSA. The CDR3 sequence is 14 residues long. Written as DNA, the CDR3 is TGTGCCAGCAGCCTCCGGGACACGTCCTACGAGCAGTACTTC. Protein sequence: CASSLRDTSYEQYF.

This clonotype was seen only a few times. The chain couples TRBV28 to TRBJ1-1; D is perhaps TRBD1 (6 bases). CDR1 and CDR2 from the germline V gene are MDHEN and SYDVKM. The ends were cut back, 2 bases at V and 6 bases at J, with 19 bases in the middle. CDR3 length equals 16 residues. The CDR3 region has the DNA TGTGCCAGCAGTTTACAGGGGCGCGCGGTTTTATCTGAAGCTTTCTTT. Residues: CASSLQGRAVLSEAFF.

This clonotype was recorded at least ten times. This sequence joins TRBV12-3 or TRBV12-4 and TRBJ1-3; D perhaps matches TRBD1 (5 bases). Deletions cut 5 bases from V and 4 bases from J, with 12 bases between. CDR3 length: 14 residues. CDR3 loop: CASSPWGVGNTIYF. CDR3 nucleotides: TGTGCCAGCAGTCCCTGGGGGGTAGGAAACACCATATATTTT.

This clonotype was counted at least ten times. The chain carries TRBV7-2 and TRBJ2-1; D assignment may be TRBD1 or TRBD2 (5 bases each). Trimming left V 4 bases short and J 6 bases short, with 13 bases between. The length of the CDR3 is 14 residues. The V gene's germline CDR1 is SGHTA and CDR2 FQGNSA. DNA of the CDR3: TGTGCCAGCAGCTCGGGGACGGACGGCAATGAGCAGTTCTTC. Its translation: CASSSGTDGNEQFF.

This sequence joins TRBV14 and TRBJ1-1; D unclear. Germline CDR1 reads SGHDN; CDR2 reads FVKESK. The V gene lost 0 bases and the J gene lost 1 base, with 12 bases spanning the gap. This CDR3 spans 16 amino acids. The CDR3 loop is CASSQDPWGRNTEAFF. The CDR3 DNA reads TGTGCCAGCAGCCAAGATCCTTGGGGAAGGAACACTGAAGCTTTCTTT.

The V call is TRBV7-9, the J call TRBJ2-1; a possible D gene is TRBD1 (6 bases). This CDR3 has 14 residues. Deletions cut 5 bases from V and 8 bases from J, with 16 bases between. The germline gives CDR1 SEHNR, CDR2 FQNEAQ (reference sequence). DNA for the CDR3: TGTGCCAGCAGCCCCTATCGAGGGGGAGATGAGCAGTTCTTC. This sequence encodes CASSPYRGGDEQFF.

The sample holds many counts of this clonotype. This chain joins TRBV28 and TRBJ2-2; perhaps TRBD2 as D (5 bases). Germline V gene data show CDR1 as MDHEN and CDR2 as SYDVKM. This CDR3 spans 17 amino acids. Trimming cost V 7 bases and J 5 bases, with 23 bases left between them. The DNA of the CDR3 is TGTGCCAGCAAACAAGGGATCCGACCAGCGGCGACCGGGGAGCTGTTTTTT. Translation: CASKQGIRPAATGELFF.

This clonotype was recorded many times. The gene calls are TRBV5-1 and TRBJ2-5; TRBD2 aligns across 12 bases. The J segment lost 5 bases and the V segment lost 4 bases, leaving 9 bases of the junction unmatched. CDR3 length: 16 amino acids. CDR1 SGHRS and CDR2 YFSETQ come from the germline V gene. CDR3 residues: CASSASLAGGRETQYF. The CDR3 nucleotides read TGCGCCAGCAGCGCCTCACTAGCGGGGGGACGGGAGACCCAGTACTTC. Supplemented by reference TRBV5-1 and TRBJ2-5, the full variable domain reads KAGVTQTPRYLIKTRGQQVTLSCSPISGHRSVSWYQQTPGQGLQFLFEYFSETQRNKGNFPGRFSGRQFSNSRSEMNVSTLELGDSALYLCASSASLAGGRETQYFGPGTRLLVL.

This clonotype has a count of ten or more. The V call is TRBV28, the J call TRBJ2-3, with TRBD1 matching over 8 bases. This CDR3 is built from 16 residues. V lost 7 bases, J lost 5 bases, and 14 bases stayed unmatched. The germline V gene encodes CDR1 MDHEN and CDR2 SYDVKM. The CDR3 DNA sequence: TGTGCCAGCAACACCAGAAGGACAGGGTCGGGAGATACGCAGTATTTT. This gives the protein CASNTRRTGSGDTQYF.

This clonotype has at least ten counts. This chain connects TRBV20-1 to TRBJ2-7; no clear D. This CDR3 has 13 amino acids. The V end was cut by 1 base, the J end by 5 bases, with 12 bases between. The germline V gene encodes CDR1 DFQATT and CDR2 SNEGSKA (reference sequence). The CDR3 nucleotides are TGCAGTGCTAGAGCGAGCGCTCTCAACGAGCAGTACTTC. Its translation: CSARASALNEQYF.

This clonotype was recorded at least ten times. V gene TRBV20-1 combines with J gene TRBJ2-2; perhaps TRBD1 as D (5 bases). The CDR3 has 15 residues. CDR1 DFQATT and CDR2 SNEGSKA come from the germline V gene (reference sequence). Between the trimmed V and J ends, which lost 4 bases and 4 bases, there was a span of 16 bases. CDR3 loop: CSATGSRFRTGELFF. The CDR3 coding sequence is TGCAGTGCTACAGGGTCCCGGTTTCGCACCGGGGAGCTGTTTTTT.

This clonotype was counted ten times or more. V gene TRBV19 combines with J gene TRBJ2-6, with TRBD1 identical over 10 bases. Germline V gives CDR1 LNHDA, CDR2 SQIVND (reference sequence). This CDR3 comprises 15 residues. V dropped 6 bases and J dropped 7; count of bases not matched to a gene: 6. For the CDR3, the DNA is TGTGCCAGTAGCACCGGGACAGGGGACGCCAACGTCCTGACTTTC. It is translated as CASSTGTGDANVLTF.

This clonotype was recorded many times. The rearrangement joins TRBV5-8 to TRBJ2-3; D could derive from TRBD1 or TRBD2 (5 bases each). V shed 0 bases and J shed 7 bases, with 15 bases lying between them. This CDR3 spans 15 amino acids. The germline gives CDR1 SGHTS, CDR2 YDEGEE. This CDR3 is CASSLEGRDEHTQYF. Here the CDR3 DNA reads TGTGCCAGCAGCTTGGAGGGTAGGGACGAGCATACGCAGTATTTT.

At least ten counts were recorded for this clonotype. V usage is TRBV7-2 and J usage is TRBJ2-3; 9 bases line up with TRBD2. Trimming removed 5 bases from V and 0 bases from J; junction bases left unmatched: 6. CDR3 length equals 16 residues. The V gene's germline CDR1 is SGHTA and CDR2 FQGNSA. The CDR3 spells CASSLRLAASTDTQYF. The CDR3 DNA is TGTGCCAGCAGCCTTAGACTAGCGGCTAGCACAGATACGCAGTATTTT.

This clonotype was seen ten or more times. J is TRBJ1-1 and V is TRBV7-9, with 12 bases that match TRBD1. This CDR3 contains 15 residues. The ends lost 4 bases at V and 6 bases at J; junction bases unmatched: 6. Germline assignment: CDR1 SEHNR and CDR2 FQNEAQ (reference sequence). The DNA of the CDR3 is TGTGCCAGCAGCTATCCGGGACAGGGGGCTGCTGAAGCTTTCTTT. As protein: CASSYPGQGAAEAFF.

This clonotype was detected many times. This chain connects TRBV5-4 to TRBJ2-3, with 10 bases identical to TRBD2. CDR1 SGHNT and CDR2 YYREEE come from the germline V gene (reference sequence). The J segment lost 2 bases and the V segment lost 4 bases, leaving 4 bases of the junction unmatched. The CDR3 contains 15 residues. The chain's CDR3 is CASSPGLAATDTQYF. The CDR3 DNA sequence: TGTGCCAGCAGCCCAGGACTAGCGGCCACAGATACGCAGTATTTT.

This clonotype appeared a few times. The V gene is TRBV10-3, the J gene TRBJ2-3, with 8 bases that match TRBD1. V lost 6 bases, J lost 4 bases, and 12 bases stayed unmatched. CDR3 size: 16 residues. The germline V gene has CDR1 ENHRY and CDR2 SYGVKD. The CDR3 is CAISLGPTTGADTQYF. CDR3 nucleotides: TGTGCCATCAGCCTGGGGCCCACGACAGGGGCAGATACGCAGTATTTT.

Only one count was recorded for this clonotype. Here the CDR3 DNA reads TGTGCCAGCAGCCCCGGGGAGGGCACTCTGCCTGGTGGCTACACCTTC. Its protein product is CASSPGEGTLPGGYTF. The rearrangement links TRBV9 to TRBJ1-2, with D uncertain. Germline V gene data show CDR1 as SGDLS and CDR2 as YYNGEE. The CDR3 totals 16 residues. V lost 4 bases to trimming and J lost 7 bases, with 23 bases between them.

The chain carries TRBV12-3 or TRBV12-4 and TRBJ2-1; D unresolved. The CDR3 covers 14 residues. V was pared by 6 bases and J by 2 bases, with 11 bases between. Here the CDR3 reads CASRPQRPYNEQFF. DNA for the CDR3: TGTGCCAGCAGGCCCCAGCGCCCCTACAATGAGCAGTTCTTC.

The table lists this clonotype with a few counts. The rearrangement joins TRBV29-1 to TRBJ1-2; 10 nucleotides agree with TRBD1. This CDR3 spans 13 amino acids. With 6 bases clipped from V and 4 bases from J, the junction kept 5 bases outside the gene matches. CDR1 is SQVTM and CDR2 is ANQGSEA in the germline V gene. CDR3 protein: CSVGTGDFYGYTF. The CDR3 coding sequence is TGCAGCGTCGGGACAGGGGACTTCTATGGCTACACCTTC.

The V gene is TRBV28, the J gene TRBJ2-5; 8 nucleotides agree with TRBD2. Germline V gene sequence: CDR1 MDHEN, CDR2 SYDVKM. V was pared by 4 bases and J by 5 bases, with 6 bases of the junction left unmatched. There are 14 residues in the CDR3. The chain's CDR3 is CASSSGGVLETQYF. The CDR3 nucleotides are TGTGCCAGCAGTTCGGGGGGGGTATTGGAGACCCAGTACTTC.

The DNA of the CDR3 is TGCGCCAGCAGCTTGGGACAGGGGGCATTTTCACCCCTCCACTTT. This codes for CASSLGQGAFSPLHF. The rearrangement joins TRBV5-1 to TRBJ1-6; 10 positions match TRBD1. This CDR3 region has 15 residues. Trimming took 0 bases from V and 9 from J; bases not matched to a gene: 3. Germline lookup yields CDR1 SGHRS and CDR2 YFSETQ.

There are many counts of this clonotype. This chain uses TRBV19 with TRBJ2-1; possible D gene TRBD1, 6 bases. The CDR3 is made up of 14 amino acids. Trimming shortened V by 5 bases and J by 5 bases, and 13 bases separated the two germline ends. Germline assignment: CDR1 LNHDA and CDR2 SQIVND (reference sequence). Here the CDR3 DNA reads TGTGCCAGTAGTCGAGGGGACATCCACAATGAGCAGTTCTTC. This codes for CASSRGDIHNEQFF.

This clonotype showed up many times. The chain recombines TRBV7-2 with TRBJ1-5, with D unresolved. The V end was cut by 0 bases, the J end by 4 bases, with 10 bases between. Germline V gene data show CDR1 as SGHTA and CDR2 as FQGNSA. This CDR3 is 15 amino acids long. CDR3 sequence reads: CASSLADSGNQPQHF. Here the CDR3 DNA reads TGTGCCAGCAGCTTAGCGGACTCCGGGAATCAGCCCCAGCATTTT.

This clonotype was observed a few times. This chain joins TRBV7-9 and TRBJ2-1; D uncertain. Germline V CDR1 and CDR2: SEHNR, FQNEAQ (reference sequence). This CDR3 comprises 15 residues. Trimming cost V 1 base and J 3 bases, with 10 bases left between them. CDR3 protein: CASSLGVLDYNEQFF. The CDR3 nucleotides read TGTGCCAGCAGCTTAGGGGTGCTGGACTACAATGAGCAGTTCTTC.

There are many counts of this clonotype. This chain joins TRBV7-3 and TRBJ2-1; TRBD2 agrees at 13 bases. V shed 5 bases, J shed 7 bases, and the junction held 11 bases outside the gene matches. The CDR3 length is 17 residues. Germline V gene sequence: CDR1 SGHTA, CDR2 FQGTGA. CDR3 DNA sequence: TGTGCCAGCAGCCCACCGCCCGGGGGACTAGCGGGGAATGAGCAGTTCTTC. It specifies CASSPPPGGLAGNEQFF.

This clonotype appeared a few times. This chain joins TRBV6-1 and TRBJ2-7; D may be TRBD1 (6 bases). Between the trimmed V and J ends, which lost 0 bases and 3 bases, there was a span of 15 bases. This CDR3 spans 16 amino acids. CDR1 MNHNS and CDR2 SASEGT come from the germline V gene. DNA for the CDR3: TGTGCCAGCAGTGAAGCGCTGATAGGGGGAAGCTACGAGCAGTACTTC. Its protein product is CASSEALIGGSYEQYF.